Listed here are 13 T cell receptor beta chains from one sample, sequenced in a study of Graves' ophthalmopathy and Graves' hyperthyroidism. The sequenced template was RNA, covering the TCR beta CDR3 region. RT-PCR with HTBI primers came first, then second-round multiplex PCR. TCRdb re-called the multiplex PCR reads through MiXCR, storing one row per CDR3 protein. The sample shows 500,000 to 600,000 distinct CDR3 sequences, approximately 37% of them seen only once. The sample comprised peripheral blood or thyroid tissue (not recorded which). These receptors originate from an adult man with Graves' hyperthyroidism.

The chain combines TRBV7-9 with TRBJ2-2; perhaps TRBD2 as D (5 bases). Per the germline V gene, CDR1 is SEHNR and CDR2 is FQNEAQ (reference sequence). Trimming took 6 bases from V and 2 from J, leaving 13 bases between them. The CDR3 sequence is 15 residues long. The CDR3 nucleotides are TGTGCCAGCAGTTCAACTAGGACTAACACCGGGGAGCTGTTTTTT. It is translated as CASSSTRTNTGELFF.

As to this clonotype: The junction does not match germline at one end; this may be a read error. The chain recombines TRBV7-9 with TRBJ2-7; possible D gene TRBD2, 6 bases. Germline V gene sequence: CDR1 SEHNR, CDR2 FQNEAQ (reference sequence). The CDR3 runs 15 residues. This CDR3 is CARSLGRQRAYEQYF. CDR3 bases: TGTGCCCGCAGCTTAGGGAGACAGCGGGCCTACGAGCAGTACTTC.

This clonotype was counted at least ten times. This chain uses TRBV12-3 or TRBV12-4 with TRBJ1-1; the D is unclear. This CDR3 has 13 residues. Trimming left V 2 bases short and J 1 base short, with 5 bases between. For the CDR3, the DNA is TGTGCCAGCAGTTTACTCGAGAACACTGAAGCTTTCTTT. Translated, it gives CASSLLENTEAFF.

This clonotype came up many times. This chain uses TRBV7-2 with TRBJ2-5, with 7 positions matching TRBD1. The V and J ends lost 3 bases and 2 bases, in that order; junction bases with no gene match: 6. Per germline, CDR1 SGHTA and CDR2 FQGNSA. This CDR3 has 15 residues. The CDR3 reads CASSLDRSRQETQYF. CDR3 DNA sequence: TGTGCCAGCAGCTTGGACAGGAGTCGGCAAGAGACCCAGTACTTC.

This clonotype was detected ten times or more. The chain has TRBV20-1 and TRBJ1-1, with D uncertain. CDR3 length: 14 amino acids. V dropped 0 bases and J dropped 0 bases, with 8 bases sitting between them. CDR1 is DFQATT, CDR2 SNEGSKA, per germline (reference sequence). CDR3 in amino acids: CSARDWGVNTEAFF. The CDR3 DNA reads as TGCAGTGCTAGAGATTGGGGAGTGAACACTGAAGCTTTCTTT.

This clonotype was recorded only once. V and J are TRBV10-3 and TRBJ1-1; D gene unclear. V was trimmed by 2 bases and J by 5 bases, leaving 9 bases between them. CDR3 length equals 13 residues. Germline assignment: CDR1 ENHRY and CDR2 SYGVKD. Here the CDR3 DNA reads TGTGCCATCAGTGAGCCGGTGGGGACTGAAGCTTTCTTT. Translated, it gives CAISEPVGTEAFF.

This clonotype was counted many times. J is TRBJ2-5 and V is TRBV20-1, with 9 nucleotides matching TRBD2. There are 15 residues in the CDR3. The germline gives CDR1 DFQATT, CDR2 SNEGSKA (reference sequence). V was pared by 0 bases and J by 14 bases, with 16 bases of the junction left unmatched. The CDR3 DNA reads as TGCAGTGCTAGAGATCGTGGTAGCGGGAGTGAGGGGGTCTACTTC. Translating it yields CSARDRGSGSEGVYF.

DNA of the CDR3: TGTGCCAGCAGTGTTACGGGGGACAATGAGCAGTTCTTC. Translated: CASSVTGDNEQFF. This chain uses TRBV2 with TRBJ2-1; a weak D match, TRBD2 (6 bases). This CDR3 has 13 residues. Trimming left V 4 bases short and J 5 bases short, with 9 bases between. CDR1 is SNHLY, CDR2 FYNNEI, per germline.

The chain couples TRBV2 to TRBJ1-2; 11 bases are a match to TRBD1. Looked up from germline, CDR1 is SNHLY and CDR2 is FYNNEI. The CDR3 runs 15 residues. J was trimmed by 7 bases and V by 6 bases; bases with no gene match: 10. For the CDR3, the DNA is TGTGCCAGCAGCTTATCCCGGACAGGGGGCGTTGGCTACACCTTC. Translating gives CASSLSRTGGVGYTF. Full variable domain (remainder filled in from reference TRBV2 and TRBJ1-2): EPEVTQTPSHQVTQMGQEVILRCVPISNHLYFYWYRQILGQKVEFLVSFYNNEISEKSEIFDDQFSVERPDGSNFTLKIRSTKLEDSAMYFCASSLSRTGGVGYTFGSGTRLTVV.

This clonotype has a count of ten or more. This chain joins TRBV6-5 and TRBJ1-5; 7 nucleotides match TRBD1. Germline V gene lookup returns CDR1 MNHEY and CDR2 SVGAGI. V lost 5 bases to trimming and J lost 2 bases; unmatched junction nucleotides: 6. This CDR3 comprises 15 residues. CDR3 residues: CASSESTGRNQPQHF. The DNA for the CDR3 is TGTGCCAGCAGTGAATCGACAGGGCGCAATCAGCCCCAGCATTTT.

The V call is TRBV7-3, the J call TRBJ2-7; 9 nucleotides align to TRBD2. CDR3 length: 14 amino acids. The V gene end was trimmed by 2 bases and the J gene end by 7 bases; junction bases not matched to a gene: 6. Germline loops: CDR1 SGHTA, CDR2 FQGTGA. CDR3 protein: CASSLAGGHNEQYF. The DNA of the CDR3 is TGTGCCAGCAGCTTAGCGGGAGGGCACAATGAGCAGTACTTC.

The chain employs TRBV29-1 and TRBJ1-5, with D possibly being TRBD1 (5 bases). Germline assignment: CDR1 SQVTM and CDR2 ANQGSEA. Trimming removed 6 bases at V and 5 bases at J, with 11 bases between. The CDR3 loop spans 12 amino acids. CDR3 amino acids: CSVEGTYQPQHF. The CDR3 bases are TGCAGCGTGGAGGGGACGTATCAGCCCCAGCATTTT.

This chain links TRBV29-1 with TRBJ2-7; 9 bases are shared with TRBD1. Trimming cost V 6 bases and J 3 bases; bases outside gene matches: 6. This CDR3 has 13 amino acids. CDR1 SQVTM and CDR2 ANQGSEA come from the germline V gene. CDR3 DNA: TGCAGCGTACAGGGGGCCGTCAGCTACGAGCAGTACTTC. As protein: CSVQGAVSYEQYF.